The 11 T cell receptor beta chains below were found in one sample sequenced in a study of identical twins. In TCRdb, the 5' RACE reads were re-called with MiXCR into one record per CDR3 protein. The sample has approximately 700,000 distinct CDR3 sequences, approximately 6% seen once. Sequencing input: naive T cells sorted from blood. Source of these receptors: a man aged 18 to 35 in good health.

The chain combines TRBV7-6 with TRBJ2-7, with TRBD2 as a possible D gene (5 bases). The CDR3 loop spans 16 amino acids. Trimming left V 1 base short and J 2 bases short, with 15 bases between. CDR1 is SGHVS, CDR2 FNYEAQ, per germline. The CDR3 DNA follows: TGTGCCAGCAGCTTAGGCGCGTTAGAGGGCCCCTACGAGCAGTACTTC. It encodes CASSLGALEGPYEQYF.

Ten or more counts support this clonotype. CDR3 DNA sequence: TGTGCCAGCTCACGCGATACTAGCGGGAGGGCCTACGAGCAGTACTTC. This codes for CASSRDTSGRAYEQYF. The chain employs TRBV18 and TRBJ2-7, with TRBD2 matching over 13 bases. The ends lost 4 bases at V and 2 bases at J; junction bases unmatched: 5. The CDR3 runs to 16 residues. From germline, CDR1 is KGHSH and CDR2 LQKENI.

A single count supports this clonotype. The gene calls are TRBV7-9 and TRBJ2-7; D tentatively reads TRBD1 or TRBD2 (6 bases each). The CDR3 totals 17 residues. Germline CDR1 is SEHNR and CDR2 is FQNEAQ (reference sequence). The V gene lost 4 bases and the J gene lost 2 bases, with 21 bases spanning the gap. The CDR3 here is CASSSYASGARPYEQYF. As DNA, the CDR3 is TGTGCCAGCAGCTCTTACGCCTCGGGGGCGCGCCCCTACGAGCAGTACTTC.

This clonotype was recorded a few times. The chain links TRBV5-1 to TRBJ2-3; D assignment may be TRBD1 or TRBD2 (5 bases each). The germline V and J ends were trimmed by 3 bases and 2 bases, with 16 bases remaining between them. The V gene's germline CDR1 is SGHRS and CDR2 YFSETQ. The CDR3 is made up of 16 amino acids. In nucleotides, the CDR3 is TGCGCCAGCAGCTACCAAGGAAGGGGACCCACAGATACGCAGTATTTT. It specifies CASSYQGRGPTDTQYF.

The V call is TRBV24-1, the J call TRBJ2-6; 12 bases map to TRBD2. Per the germline V gene, CDR1 is KGHDR and CDR2 is SFDVKD. Trimming took 4 bases from V and 1 from J; bases not matched to a gene: 10. This CDR3 is built from 20 residues. The CDR3 loop is CATSDQRLAGDPSGANVLTF. CDR3 sequence (DNA): TGTGCCACCAGTGACCAAAGACTAGCGGGAGACCCTTCTGGGGCCAACGTCCTGACTTTC.

The chain's CDR3 is CATSSGGPTDTQYF. The CDR3 DNA reads as TGTGCCACCAGTTCGGGAGGTCCCACAGATACGCAGTATTTT. This chain uses TRBV24-1 with TRBJ2-3; 7 bases align to TRBD2. CDR3 length: 14 amino acids. Unmatched junction bases numbered 4, after V lost 6 bases and J lost 2 bases. Germline V CDR1 and CDR2: KGHDR, SFDVKD.

This clonotype was detected many times. The rearrangement links TRBV20-1 to TRBJ2-3; D gene unclear. Germline lookup yields CDR1 DFQATT and CDR2 SNEGSKA (reference sequence). This CDR3 is built from 14 residues. Trimming shortened V by 0 bases and J by 1 base, and 8 bases separated the two germline ends. CDR3 sequence (DNA): TGCAGTGCTAGAGATAGTTTTGGCACAGATACGCAGTATTTT. Protein sequence: CSARDSFGTDTQYF.

This clonotype was recorded at least ten times. CDR3 sequence: CATSDRLAGKETQYF. The CDR3 DNA reads TGTGCCACCAGTGACCGACTAGCGGGAAAAGAGACCCAGTACTTC. V gene TRBV24-1 combines with J gene TRBJ2-5; 11 bases align to TRBD2. CDR1 and CDR2 from the germline V gene are KGHDR and SFDVKD. The CDR3 spans 15 residues. J was trimmed by 3 bases and V by 4 bases; bases with no gene match: 3.

The chain uses TRBV4-1 and TRBJ1-4; D uncertain. Trimming pared 0 bases from V and 8 bases from J, leaving 13 bases between. The CDR3 spans 15 residues. Germline CDR1 and CDR2: MGHRA and YSYEKL. CDR3 loop: CASSQDYDAREKLFF. The CDR3 nucleotides are TGCGCCAGCAGCCAAGATTACGATGCACGGGAAAAACTGTTTTTT.

This clonotype was detected many times. This chain joins TRBV12-3 or TRBV12-4 and TRBJ2-1; 14 bases match TRBD2. The V segment lost 6 bases and the J segment 8 bases; nucleotides outside the gene matches: 6. This CDR3 region has 15 residues. DNA for the CDR3: TGTGCCAGCAGCGAGGGACTAGCGGGAGTTGATGAGCAGTTCTTC. Protein product: CASSEGLAGVDEQFF.

Ten or more counts support this clonotype. The chain has TRBV20-1 and TRBJ2-1; TRBD2 matches at 7 bases. Germline CDR1 DFQATT, CDR2 SNEGSKA (reference sequence). With 0 bases clipped from V and 10 bases from J, the junction kept 6 bases outside the gene matches. This CDR3 has 13 amino acids. CDR3 sequence: CSAREVGGREQFF. Written as DNA, the CDR3 is TGCAGTGCTAGAGAGGTAGGCGGGAGAGAGCAGTTCTTC.